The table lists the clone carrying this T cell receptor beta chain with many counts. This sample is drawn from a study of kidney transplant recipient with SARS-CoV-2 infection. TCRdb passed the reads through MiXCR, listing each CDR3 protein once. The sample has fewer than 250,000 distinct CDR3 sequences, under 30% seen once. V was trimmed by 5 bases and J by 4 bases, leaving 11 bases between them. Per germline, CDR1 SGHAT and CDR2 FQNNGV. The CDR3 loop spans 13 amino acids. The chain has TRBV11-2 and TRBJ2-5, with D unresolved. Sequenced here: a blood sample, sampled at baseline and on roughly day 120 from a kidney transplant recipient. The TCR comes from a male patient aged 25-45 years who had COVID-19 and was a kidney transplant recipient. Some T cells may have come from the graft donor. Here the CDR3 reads CASSPRKLETQYF. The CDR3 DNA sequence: TGTGCCAGCAGCCCCCGGAAGCTAGAGACCCAGTACTTC.